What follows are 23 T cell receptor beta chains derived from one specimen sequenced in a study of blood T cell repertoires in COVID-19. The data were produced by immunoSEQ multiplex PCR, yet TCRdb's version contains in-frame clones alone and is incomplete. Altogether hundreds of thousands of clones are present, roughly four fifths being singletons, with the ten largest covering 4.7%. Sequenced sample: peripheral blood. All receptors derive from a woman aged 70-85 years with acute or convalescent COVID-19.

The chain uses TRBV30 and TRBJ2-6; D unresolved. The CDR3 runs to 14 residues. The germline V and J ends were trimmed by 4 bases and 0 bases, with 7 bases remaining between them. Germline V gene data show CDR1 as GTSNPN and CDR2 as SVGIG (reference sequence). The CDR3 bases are TGTGCCTGGAACAAAATCTCTGGGGCCAACGTCCTGACTTTC. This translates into CAWNKISGANVLTF.

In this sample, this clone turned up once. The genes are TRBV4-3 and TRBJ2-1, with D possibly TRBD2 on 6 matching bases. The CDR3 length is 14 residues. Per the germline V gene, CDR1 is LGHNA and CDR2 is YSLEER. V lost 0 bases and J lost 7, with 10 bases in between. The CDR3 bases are TGCGCCAGCAGCCAAGATTGGGGGAGGAATGAGCAGTTCTTC. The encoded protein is CASSQDWGRNEQFF.

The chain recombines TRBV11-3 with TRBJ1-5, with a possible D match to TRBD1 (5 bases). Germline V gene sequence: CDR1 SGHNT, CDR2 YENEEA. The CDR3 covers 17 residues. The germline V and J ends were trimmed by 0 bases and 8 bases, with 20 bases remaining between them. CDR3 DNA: TGTGCCAGCAGCTTAGATCTTAATCAAGGGGATGTCGAGCCCCAGCATTTT. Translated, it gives CASSLDLNQGDVEPQHF.

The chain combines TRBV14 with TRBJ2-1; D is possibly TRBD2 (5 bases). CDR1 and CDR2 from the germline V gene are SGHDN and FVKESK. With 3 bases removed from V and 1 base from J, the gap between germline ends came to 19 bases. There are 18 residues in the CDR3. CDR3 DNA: TGTGCCAGCAGCCATGAGGGTTGGAAAGGGAAATCCTACAATGAGCAGTTCTTC. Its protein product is CASSHEGWKGKSYNEQFF.

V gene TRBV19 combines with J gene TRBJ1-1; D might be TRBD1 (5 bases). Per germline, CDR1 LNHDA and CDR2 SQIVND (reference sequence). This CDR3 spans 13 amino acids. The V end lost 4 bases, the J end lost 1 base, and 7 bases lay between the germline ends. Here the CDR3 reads CASSRQQNTEAFF. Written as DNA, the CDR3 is TGTGCCAGTAGTAGACAGCAGAACACTGAAGCTTTCTTT.

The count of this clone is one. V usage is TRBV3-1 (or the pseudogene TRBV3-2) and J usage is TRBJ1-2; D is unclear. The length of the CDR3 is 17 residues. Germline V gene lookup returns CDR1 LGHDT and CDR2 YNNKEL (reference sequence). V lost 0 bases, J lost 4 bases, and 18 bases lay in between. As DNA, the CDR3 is TGTGCCAGCAGCCAAGATCAAAAACAGCATATTAGCTATGGCTACACCTTC. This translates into CASSQDQKQHISYGYTF.

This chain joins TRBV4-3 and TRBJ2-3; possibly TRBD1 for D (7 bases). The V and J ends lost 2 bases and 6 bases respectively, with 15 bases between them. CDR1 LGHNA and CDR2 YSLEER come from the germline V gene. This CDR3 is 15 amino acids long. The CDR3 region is CASSQSTQGRDTQYF. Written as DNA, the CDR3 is TGCGCCAGCAGCCAAAGTACACAGGGGAGGGATACGCAGTATTTT.

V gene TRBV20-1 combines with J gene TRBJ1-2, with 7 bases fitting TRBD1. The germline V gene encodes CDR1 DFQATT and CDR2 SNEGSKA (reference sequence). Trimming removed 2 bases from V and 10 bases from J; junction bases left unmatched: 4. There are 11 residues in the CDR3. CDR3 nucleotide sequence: TGCAGTGCTAGACAAGACAGGGACTACACCTTC. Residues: CSARQDRDYTF.

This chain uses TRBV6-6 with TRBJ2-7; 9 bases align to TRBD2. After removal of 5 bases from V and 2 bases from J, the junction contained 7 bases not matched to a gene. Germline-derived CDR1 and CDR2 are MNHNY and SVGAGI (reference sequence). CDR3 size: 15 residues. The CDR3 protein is CASSRSGGTTYEQYF. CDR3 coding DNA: TGTGCCAGCAGTCGAAGCGGGGGGACAACCTACGAGCAGTACTTC.

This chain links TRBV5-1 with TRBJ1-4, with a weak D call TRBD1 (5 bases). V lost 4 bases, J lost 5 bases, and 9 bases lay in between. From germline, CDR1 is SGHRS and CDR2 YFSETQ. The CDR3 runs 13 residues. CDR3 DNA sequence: TGCGCCAGCAGCCGACAGATAAATGAAAAACTGTTTTTT. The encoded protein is CASSRQINEKLFF. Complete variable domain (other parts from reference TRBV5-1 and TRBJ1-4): KAGVTQTPRYLIKTRGQQVTLSCSPISGHRSVSWYQQTPGQGLQFLFEYFSETQRNKGNFPGRFSGRQFSNSRSEMNVSTLELGDSALYLCASSRQINEKLFFGSGTQLSVL.

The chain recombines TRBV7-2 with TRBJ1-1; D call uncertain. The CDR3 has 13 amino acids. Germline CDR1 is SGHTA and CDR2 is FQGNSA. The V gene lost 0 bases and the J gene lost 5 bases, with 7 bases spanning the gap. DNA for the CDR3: TGTGCCAGCAGCTTAGCGACGGGGACTGAAGCTTTCTTT. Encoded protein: CASSLATGTEAFF.

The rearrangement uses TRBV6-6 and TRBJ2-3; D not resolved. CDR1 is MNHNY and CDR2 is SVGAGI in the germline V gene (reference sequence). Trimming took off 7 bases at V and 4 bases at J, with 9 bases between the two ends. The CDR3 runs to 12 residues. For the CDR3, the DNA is TGTGCCAGCACCCTAATTCCAGATACGCAGTATTTT. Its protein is CASTLIPDTQYF.

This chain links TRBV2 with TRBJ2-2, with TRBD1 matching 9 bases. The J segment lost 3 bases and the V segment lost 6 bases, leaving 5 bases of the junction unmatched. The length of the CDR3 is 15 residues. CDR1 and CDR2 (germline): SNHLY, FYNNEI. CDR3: CASRAGTGYTGELFF. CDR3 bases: TGTGCCAGCAGAGCCGGGACAGGGTACACCGGGGAGCTGTTTTTT.

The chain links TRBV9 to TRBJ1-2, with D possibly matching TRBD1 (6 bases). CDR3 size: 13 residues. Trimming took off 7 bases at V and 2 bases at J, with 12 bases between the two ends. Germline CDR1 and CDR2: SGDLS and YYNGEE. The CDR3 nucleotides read TGTGCCAGCGGTGACAGGTCAAACTATGGCTACACCTTC. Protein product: CASGDRSNYGYTF. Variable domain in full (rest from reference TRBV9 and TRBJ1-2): DSGVTQTPKHLITATGQRVTLRCSPRSGDLSVYWYQQSLDQGLQFLIQYYNGEERAKGNILERFSAQQFPDLHSELNLSSLELGDSALYFCASGDRSNYGYTFGSGTRLTVV.

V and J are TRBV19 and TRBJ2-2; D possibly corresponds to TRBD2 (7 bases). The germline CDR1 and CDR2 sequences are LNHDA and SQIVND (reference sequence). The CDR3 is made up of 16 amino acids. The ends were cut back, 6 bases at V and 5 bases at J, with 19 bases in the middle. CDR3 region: CASSLIGGRRTGELFF. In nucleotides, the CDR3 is TGTGCCAGTAGCCTTATCGGGGGGCGGAGGACCGGGGAGCTGTTTTTT.

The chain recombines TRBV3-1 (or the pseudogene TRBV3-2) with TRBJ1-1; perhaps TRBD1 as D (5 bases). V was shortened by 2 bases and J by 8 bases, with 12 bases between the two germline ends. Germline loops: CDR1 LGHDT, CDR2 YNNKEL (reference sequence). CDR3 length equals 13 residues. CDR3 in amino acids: CASSQLSTVEAFF. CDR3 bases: TGTGCCAGCAGCCAACTATCGACAGTAGAAGCTTTCTTT.

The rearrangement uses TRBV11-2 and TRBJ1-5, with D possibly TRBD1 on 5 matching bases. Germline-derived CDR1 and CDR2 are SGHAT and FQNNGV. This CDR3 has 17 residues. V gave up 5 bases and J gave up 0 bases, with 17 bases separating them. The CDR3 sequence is CASSKGVGLYSNQPQHF. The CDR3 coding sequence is TGTGCCAGCAGCAAAGGGGTCGGGCTGTATAGCAATCAGCCCCAGCATTTT.

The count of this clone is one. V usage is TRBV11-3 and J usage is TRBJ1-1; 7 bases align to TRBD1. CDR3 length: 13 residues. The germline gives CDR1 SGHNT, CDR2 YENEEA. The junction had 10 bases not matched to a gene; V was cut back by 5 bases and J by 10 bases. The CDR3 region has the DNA TGTGCCAGCAGCCTGACAGGGCGCCAACGAGCTTTCTTT. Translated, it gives CASSLTGRQRAFF.

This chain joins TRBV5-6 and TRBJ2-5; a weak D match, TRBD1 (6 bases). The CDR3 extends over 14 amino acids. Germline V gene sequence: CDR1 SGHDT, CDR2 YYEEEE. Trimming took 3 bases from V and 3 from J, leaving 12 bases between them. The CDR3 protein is CASSSTGTEETQYF. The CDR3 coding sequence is TGTGCCAGCAGCTCCACAGGGACGGAAGAGACCCAGTACTTC.

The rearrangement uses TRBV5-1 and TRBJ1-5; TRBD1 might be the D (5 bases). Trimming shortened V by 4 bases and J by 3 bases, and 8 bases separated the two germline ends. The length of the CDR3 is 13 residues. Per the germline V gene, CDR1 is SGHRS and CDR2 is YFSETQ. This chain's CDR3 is CASSVTANQPQHF. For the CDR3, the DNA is TGCGCCAGCAGCGTGACAGCCAATCAGCCCCAGCATTTT.

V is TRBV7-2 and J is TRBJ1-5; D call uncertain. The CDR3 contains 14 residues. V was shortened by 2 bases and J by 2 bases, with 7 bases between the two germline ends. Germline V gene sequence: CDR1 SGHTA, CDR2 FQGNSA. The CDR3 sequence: CASSLSRGNQPQHF. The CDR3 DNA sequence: TGTGCCAGCAGCTTATCGAGGGGCAATCAGCCCCAGCATTTT.

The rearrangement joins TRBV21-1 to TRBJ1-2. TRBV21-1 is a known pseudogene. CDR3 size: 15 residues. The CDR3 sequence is CASSTLGGEDYGYTF. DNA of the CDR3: TGTGCCAGCAGCACCCTGGGGGGGGAGGACTATGGCTACACCTTC.

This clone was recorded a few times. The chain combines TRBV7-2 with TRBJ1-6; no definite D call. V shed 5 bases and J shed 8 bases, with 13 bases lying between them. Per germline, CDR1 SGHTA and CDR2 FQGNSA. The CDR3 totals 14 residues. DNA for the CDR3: TGTGCCAGCAGCACGGCCGTTGGGCATTCACCCCTCCACTTT. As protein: CASSTAVGHSPLHF.